A single T cell receptor (beta chain) is shown here with its context. The source of the sample is a study of cytotoxic CD8 clonotypes in ibrutinib-treated CLL. The overall study: Samples showed on average around 250,000 productive templates and 94,082 productive rearrangements.

J lost 3 bases, V lost 2 bases, and 11 bases had no gene match. In germline, CDR1 is SGHAT, CDR2 FQNNGV. The CDR3 sequence is 19 residues long. This table comes from immunoSEQ multiplex PCR, and its TCRdb copy is limited to in-frame clones, with some not included. Of 140,000 or so clones listed, 79% were seen once; the top ten hold 9.5% to 15%. The chain combines TRBV11-2 with TRBJ2-4; 12 positions agree with TRBD2. Sequenced material: PBMCs, taken after 12 months of ibrutinib treatment. This clonotype was obtained from a human donor with chronic lymphocytic leukemia. DNA of the CDR3: TGTGCCAGCAGCTTACTCCGACTAGCGGGAGACAAGGGCAAAAACATTCAGTACTTC. Its protein is CASSLLRLAGDKGKNIQYF. The full variable domain, rest sourced from reference TRBV11-2 and TRBJ2-4, is EAGVAQSPRYKIIEKRQSVAFWCNPISGHATLYWYQQILGQGPKLLIQFQNNGVVDDSQLPKDRFSAERLKGVDSTLKIQPAKLEDSAVYLCASSLLRLAGDKGKNIQYFGAGTRLSVL.